The 24 T cell receptor beta chains in this list originate from one sample, sequenced in a study of T-cell reconstitution after alpha-beta-depleted transplantation in children. TCRbeta library preparation incorporated unique molecular identifiers. TCRdb ran MiXCR on the PCR reads and lists one entry per CDR3 protein. The sample includes 550,000 to 600,000 distinct CDR3 sequences, roughly 23% seen only once; the top ten take roughly 14%. The source was PBMCs, mostly from graft donor cells, collected 360 days after TCRalphabeta/CD19-depleted stem cell transplant. The receptors come from a boy younger than two who had a stem cell transplant for acute myeloid leukemia, so the T cells may come from the graft donor.

This clonotype showed up just a few times. One base away lies a much larger clone, so this may be a sequencing read error. The chain is built from TRBV20-1 and TRBJ2-7, with D uncertain. The germline V gene encodes CDR1 DFQATT and CDR2 SNEGSKA (reference sequence). The CDR3 sequence is 16 residues long. The CDR3 DNA sequence: TGCTGTGCTAGAGATCTTAAGGAATATCGTGCCTACGAGCAGTACTTC. Protein product: CCARDLKEYRAYEQYF.

This rearrangement joins TRBV6-1 to TRBJ1-2; TRBD1 matches at 7 bases. The CDR3 runs to 12 residues. The germline gives CDR1 MNHNS, CDR2 SASEGT. The V and J ends lost 7 bases and 2 bases, in that order; junction bases with no gene match: 1. The CDR3 nucleotides are TGTGCCAGCACAGGGGGGAACTATGGCTACACCTTC. This encodes CASTGGNYGYTF.

This clonotype was counted ten times or more. The rearrangement links TRBV3-1 to TRBJ2-7; TRBD1 might be the D (5 bases). This CDR3 has 14 amino acids. Germline assignment: CDR1 LGHDT and CDR2 YNNKEL (reference sequence). V was clipped by 5 bases and J by 2 bases, with 13 bases between them. The CDR3 DNA reads as TGTGCCAGCAGCTATACGGACACTACCTACGAGCAGTACTTC. This encodes CASSYTDTTYEQYF.

This clonotype was found a few times. The chain carries TRBV20-1 and TRBJ2-3; D uncertain. The V and J ends lost 0 bases and 1 base respectively, with 11 bases between them. Per the germline V gene, CDR1 is DFQATT and CDR2 is SNEGSKA (reference sequence). This CDR3 comprises 15 residues. CDR3 coding DNA: TGCAGTGCTAGAGATTCCCCGGGTGGCACAGATACGCAGTATTTT. As protein: CSARDSPGGTDTQYF.

There are many counts of this clonotype. This chain connects TRBV12-3 or TRBV12-4 to TRBJ2-5; tentatively, D is TRBD1 (6 bases). This CDR3 contains 14 residues. The V and J ends lost 5 bases and 5 bases respectively, with 15 bases between them. CDR3 in amino acids: CASSPTQGLETQYF. CDR3 coding DNA: TGTGCCAGCAGTCCTACACAGGGTTTGGAGACCCAGTACTTC.

This clonotype was counted many times. The chain uses TRBV12-3 or TRBV12-4 and TRBJ1-2; 9 bases fit TRBD1. With V trimmed by 6 bases and J by 5 bases, 7 bases remained unmatched. There are 14 residues in the CDR3. In DNA form, the CDR3 reads TGTGCCAGCAGGGCCGGGACAGGGAGGTATGGCTACACCTTC. It codes for CASRAGTGRYGYTF.

This rearrangement joins TRBV20-1 to TRBJ1-5; no firm D call. The CDR3 extends over 13 amino acids. Germline CDR1 and CDR2: DFQATT and SNEGSKA (reference sequence). V was shortened by 3 bases and J by 0 bases, with 6 bases between the two germline ends. The DNA of the CDR3 is TGCAGTGCTAGGTTATATAGCAATCAGCCCCAGCATTTT. This codes for CSARLYSNQPQHF.

This clonotype has more than one count but fewer than ten. The rearrangement joins TRBV5-6 to TRBJ2-3, with 7 bases identical to TRBD2. The CDR3 is made up of 16 amino acids. The germline gives CDR1 SGHDT, CDR2 YYEEEE. V was clipped by 3 bases and J by 2 bases; unmatched bases: 9. The CDR3 bases are TGTGCCAGCAGCTCGAGACTAGCCTCCCTCACAGATACGCAGTATTTT. Translated, it gives CASSSRLASLTDTQYF.

The gene calls are TRBV6-4 and TRBJ2-3, with 10 nucleotides matching TRBD2. Germline assignment: CDR1 MRHNA and CDR2 SNTAGT. The V gene end was trimmed by 6 bases and the J gene end by 6 bases; junction bases not matched to a gene: 9. The CDR3 sequence is 15 residues long. CDR3: CASSARLAGLDTQYF. The CDR3 coding sequence is TGTGCCAGCAGCGCGAGACTAGCGGGTCTTGATACGCAGTATTTT.

This clonotype was recorded at least ten times. V gene TRBV6-5 combines with J gene TRBJ1-6, with a tentative D call TRBD1 (5 bases). The CDR3 totals 17 residues. Between the trimmed V and J ends, which lost 4 bases and 6 bases, there was a span of 19 bases. CDR1 is MNHEY, CDR2 SVGAGI, per germline. The CDR3 spells CASSSLPGTNLNSPLHF. CDR3 in DNA: TGTGCCAGCAGTTCCTTACCCGGGACCAACCTTAATTCACCCCTCCACTTT.

In this sample, this clonotype turned up many times. This sequence joins TRBV6-5 and TRBJ2-7; TRBD2 might be the D (6 bases). CDR1 is MNHEY, CDR2 SVGAGI, per germline. V lost 5 bases, J lost 3 bases, and 23 bases lay in between. The CDR3 is made up of 17 amino acids. The CDR3 protein is CASSIRPGGASNYEQYF. The DNA of the CDR3 is TGTGCCAGCAGTATAAGGCCTGGAGGGGCTTCGAACTACGAGCAGTACTTC.

Ten or more counts support this clonotype. The V gene is TRBV19, the J gene TRBJ2-3; TRBD1 agrees at 9 bases. The CDR3 is made up of 15 amino acids. The germline V gene has CDR1 LNHDA and CDR2 SQIVND (reference sequence). Trimming at V came to 4 bases and at J to 2 bases, leaving 4 bases not matched to a gene. This CDR3 is CASSRDRDNTDTQYF. CDR3 coding DNA: TGTGCCAGTAGTAGGGACAGGGACAACACAGATACGCAGTATTTT.

This clonotype was seen more than once but under ten times. The chain is built from TRBV6-1 and TRBJ1-1, with TRBD1 matching 7 bases. The V gene's germline CDR1 is MNHNS and CDR2 SASEGT. The CDR3 extends over 14 amino acids. V was pared by 11 bases and J by 4 bases, with 13 bases of the junction left unmatched. CDR3 sequence (DNA): TGTGCCGCCCTTCCACAGGGGTCGGGCACTGAAGCTTTCTTT. Its translation: CAALPQGSGTEAFF.

This clonotype was recorded at least ten times. The V and J genes are TRBV12-3 or TRBV12-4 and TRBJ2-1; D is unresolved. CDR3 length: 13 residues. The V and J ends lost 7 bases and 0 bases respectively, with 7 bases between them. The CDR3 here is CASTQLSYNEQFF. CDR3 in DNA: TGTGCCAGCACTCAACTCTCCTACAATGAGCAGTTCTTC.

The gene calls are TRBV4-3 and TRBJ2-1; D is undetermined. The ends were cut back, 0 bases at V and 7 bases at J, with 4 bases in the middle. The CDR3 totals 12 residues. In germline, CDR1 is LGHNA, CDR2 YSLEER. The CDR3 nucleotides are TGCGCCAGCAGCCAAGATTGGAATGAGCAGTTCTTC. Amino acid sequence: CASSQDWNEQFF.

The rearrangement links TRBV7-6 to TRBJ2-5; no definite D call. There are 15 residues in the CDR3. Between the trimmed V and J ends, which lost 1 base and 1 base, there was a span of 10 bases. Germline V gene data show CDR1 as SGHVS and CDR2 as FNYEAQ. CDR3 amino acids: CASSLDWAPQETQYF. CDR3 DNA sequence: TGTGCCAGCAGCTTAGACTGGGCCCCCCAAGAGACCCAGTACTTC.

This clonotype was seen ten or more times. The gene calls are TRBV7-9 and TRBJ2-7; 7 bases line up with TRBD1. After removal of 5 bases from V and 0 bases from J, the junction contained 7 bases not matched to a gene. Germline CDR1 SEHNR, CDR2 FQNEAQ (reference sequence). This CDR3 region has 15 residues. DNA for the CDR3: TGTGCCAGCAGCCTGCGGGCAGGGGGCTCCTACGAGCAGTACTTC. Amino acids: CASSLRAGGSYEQYF.

This clonotype was counted at least ten times. The J gene is TRBJ2-7, the V gene TRBV4-3; 7 bases fit TRBD1. Trimming cost V 4 bases and J 1 base; bases outside gene matches: 7. Germline assignment: CDR1 LGHNA and CDR2 YSLEER. The CDR3 contains 15 residues. This chain's CDR3 is CASSPTGQQSYEQYF. CDR3 coding DNA: TGCGCCAGCAGCCCGACGGGACAGCAATCCTACGAGCAGTACTTC.

This clonotype was seen at least ten times. The rearrangement uses TRBV20-1 and TRBJ2-1; 8 bases line up with TRBD2. With 0 bases clipped from V and 7 bases from J, the junction kept 14 bases outside the gene matches. The CDR3 contains 17 residues. CDR1 DFQATT and CDR2 SNEGSKA come from the germline V gene (reference sequence). For the CDR3, the DNA is TGCAGTGCTAGAGATCTTACGGGGGGGCATTATTGGAATGAGCAGTTCTTC. Translation: CSARDLTGGHYWNEQFF.

The chain joins TRBV2 to TRBJ2-7, with D uncertain. Trimming left V 8 bases short and J 3 bases short, with 5 bases between. Germline CDR1 is SNHLY and CDR2 is FYNNEI. The CDR3 length is 10 residues. The CDR3 sequence is CASRNYEQYF. Here the CDR3 DNA reads TGTGCCAGCCGGAACTACGAGCAGTACTTC.

The chain carries TRBV29-1 and TRBJ1-5, with a weak D call TRBD1 (6 bases). This CDR3 is 13 amino acids long. Germline assignment: CDR1 SQVTM and CDR2 ANQGSEA. Trimming pared 5 bases from V and 9 bases from J, leaving 17 bases between. CDR3 residues: CSVRFGRGAPQHF. In DNA form, the CDR3 reads TGCAGCGTTCGATTCGGACGGGGGGCGCCCCAGCATTTT.

This clonotype was seen a handful of times. The chain links TRBV7-9 to TRBJ1-3; TRBD1 is a possible D gene (5 bases). Looked up from germline, CDR1 is SEHNR and CDR2 is FQNEAQ (reference sequence). Trimming left V 5 bases short and J 1 base short, with 9 bases between. This CDR3 comprises 14 residues. CDR3: CASSHPGSGNTIYF. In nucleotides, the CDR3 is TGTGCCAGCAGCCATCCAGGGTCTGGAAACACCATATATTTT. The whole variable domain, filled in from reference TRBV7-9 and TRBJ1-3, reads DTGVSQNPRHKITKRGQNVTFRCDPISEHNRLYWYRQTLGQGPEFLTYFQNEAQLEKSRLLSDRFSAERPKGSFSTLEIQRTEQGDSAMYLCASSHPGSGNTIYFGEGSWLTVV.

Here the CDR3 DNA reads TGTGCCAGCAGCTTAGACTCGGGCGGGCTCTCCTACGAGCAGTACGTC. Its protein product is CASSLDSGGLSYEQYV. The chain joins TRBV11-2 to TRBJ2-7; D possibly corresponds to TRBD2 (5 bases). The germline CDR1 and CDR2 sequences are SGHAT and FQNNGV. The germline V and J ends were trimmed by 0 bases and 0 bases, with 12 bases remaining between them. This CDR3 contains 16 residues.

This clonotype has just a few counts. The rearrangement joins TRBV5-1 to TRBJ2-7, with 11 bases identical to TRBD2. CDR3 length: 15 amino acids. The V gene end was trimmed by 4 bases and the J gene end by 2 bases; junction bases not matched to a gene: 5. Germline CDR1 and CDR2: SGHRS and YFSETQ. This CDR3 is CASSVGTSGTYEQYF. In nucleotides, the CDR3 is TGCGCCAGCAGCGTCGGGACTAGCGGCACCTACGAGCAGTACTTC.